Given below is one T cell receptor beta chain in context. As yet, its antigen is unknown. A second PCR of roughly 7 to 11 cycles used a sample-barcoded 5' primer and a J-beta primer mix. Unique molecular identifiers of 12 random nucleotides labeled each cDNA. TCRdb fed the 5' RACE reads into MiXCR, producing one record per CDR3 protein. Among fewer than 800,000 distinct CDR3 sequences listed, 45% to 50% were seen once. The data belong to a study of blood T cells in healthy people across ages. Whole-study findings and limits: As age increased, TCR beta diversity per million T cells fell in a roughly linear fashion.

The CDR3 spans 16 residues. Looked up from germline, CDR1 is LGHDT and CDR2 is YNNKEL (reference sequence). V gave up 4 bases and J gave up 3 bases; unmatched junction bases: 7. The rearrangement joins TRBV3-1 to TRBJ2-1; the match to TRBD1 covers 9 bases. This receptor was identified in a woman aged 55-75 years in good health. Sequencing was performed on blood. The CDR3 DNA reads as TGTGCCAGCAGCCCCCCCGACAGGGGGAGCTACAATGAGCAGTTCTTC. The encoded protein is CASSPPDRGSYNEQFF.